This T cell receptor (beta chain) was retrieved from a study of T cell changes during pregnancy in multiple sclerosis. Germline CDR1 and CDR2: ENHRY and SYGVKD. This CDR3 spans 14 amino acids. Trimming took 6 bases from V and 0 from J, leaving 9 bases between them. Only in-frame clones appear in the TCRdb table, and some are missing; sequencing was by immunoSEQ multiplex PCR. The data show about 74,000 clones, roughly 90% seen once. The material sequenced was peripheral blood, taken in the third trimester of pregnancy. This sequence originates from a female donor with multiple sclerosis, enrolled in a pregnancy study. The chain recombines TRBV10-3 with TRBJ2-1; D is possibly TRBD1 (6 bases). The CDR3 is CAIRDRSSYNEQFF. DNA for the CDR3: TGTGCCATCAGAGACAGGAGCTCCTACAATGAGCAGTTCTTC.